The next 16 T cell receptor beta chains were all read from a single sample in a study of cytomegalovirus exposure and HLA in healthy donors. Vbeta (60) and Jbeta (13) primers were used in the PCR. Produced via immunoSEQ multiplex PCR; TCRdb's table is partial and in-frame only. Altogether some 120,000 clones are present, 81% being singletons, with the ten largest covering roughly 2.2%. Sequencing used PBMCs. These receptor sequences come from a woman in her thirties or forties in good health and CMV-seronegative.

This chain links TRBV7-9 with TRBJ2-3, with D tentatively TRBD1 (5 bases). The germline V and J ends were trimmed by 6 bases and 5 bases, with 9 bases remaining between them. The CDR3 runs 12 residues. Germline V CDR1 and CDR2: SEHNR, FQNEAQ (reference sequence). CDR3 nucleotide sequence: TGTGCCAGCAGGGGGCTCAGAGATACGCAGTATTTT. This sequence encodes CASRGLRDTQYF.

The chain employs TRBV9 and TRBJ2-1; 9 bases fit TRBD1. V was pared by 0 bases and J by 4 bases, with 5 bases of the junction left unmatched. This CDR3 is 16 amino acids long. Germline CDR1 is SGDLS and CDR2 is YYNGEE. Here the CDR3 reads CASSVGPGQGYNEQFF. CDR3 bases: TGTGCCAGCAGCGTAGGACCGGGACAGGGATACAATGAGCAGTTCTTC.

V gene TRBV27 combines with J gene TRBJ2-2, with a tentative D call TRBD2 (5 bases). CDR1 and CDR2 (germline): MNHEY, SMNVEV (reference sequence). Trimming took off 0 bases at V and 8 bases at J, with 10 bases between the two ends. This CDR3 has 14 amino acids. The CDR3 loop reads CASSLSVGGGELFF. Here the CDR3 DNA reads TGTGCCAGCAGTTTATCAGTAGGAGGAGGGGAGCTGTTTTTT.

This clone was counted a single time. The chain carries TRBV14 and TRBJ1-1, with TRBD1 matching 9 bases. CDR1 SGHDN and CDR2 FVKESK come from the germline V gene. J lost 2 bases, V lost 2 bases, and 3 bases had no gene match. The CDR3 has 15 residues. CDR3 residues: CASSQRDRANTEAFF. The DNA for the CDR3 is TGTGCCAGCAGCCAACGGGACAGGGCCAACACTGAAGCTTTCTTT.

The chain links TRBV6-1 to TRBJ1-2, with D possibly being TRBD1 (6 bases). The V end was cut by 8 bases, the J end by 4 bases, with 17 bases between. The CDR3 totals 14 residues. Germline-derived CDR1 and CDR2 are MNHNS and SASEGT. CDR3 in DNA: TGTGCCAGCGCAAACTGGCAGGGGTCCTATGGCTACACCTTC. Translated, it gives CASANWQGSYGYTF.

V gene TRBV6-4 combines with J gene TRBJ2-1; 8 nucleotides align to TRBD2. CDR3 length: 16 amino acids. Germline CDR1 and CDR2: MRHNA and SNTAGT. The V segment lost 5 bases and the J segment 5 bases; nucleotides outside the gene matches: 11. The CDR3 bases are TGTGCCAGCAGTCCCCTGCGGGGGGCGGCTGACAATGAGCAGTTCTTC. This encodes CASSPLRGAADNEQFF.

The chain recombines TRBV7-2 with TRBJ1-2; D is uncertain. Between the trimmed V and J ends, which lost 4 bases and 5 bases, there was a span of 11 bases. Germline assignment: CDR1 SGHTA and CDR2 FQGNSA. CDR3 length equals 13 residues. In DNA form, the CDR3 reads TGTGCCAGCAGCTCCCGCGGAGGATATGGCTACACCTTC. Protein product: CASSSRGGYGYTF.

The genes are TRBV27 and TRBJ1-1; D is unresolved. The CDR3 runs 14 residues. Germline assignment: CDR1 MNHEY and CDR2 SMNVEV (reference sequence). V was pared by 5 bases and J by 0 bases, with 10 bases between. This CDR3 is CASSLTAMNTEAFF. CDR3 nucleotides: TGTGCCAGCAGTCTTACAGCTATGAACACTGAAGCTTTCTTT.

This chain links TRBV10-2 with TRBJ2-1; D is ambiguous. V dropped 2 bases and J dropped 9 bases, with 5 bases sitting between them. The CDR3 is made up of 11 amino acids. Germline V CDR1 and CDR2: WSHSY, SAAADI. The CDR3 DNA sequence: TGCGCCAGCAGTGAGGAGAGTGAGCAGTTCTTC. Translating it yields CASSEESEQFF.

V is TRBV11-1 and J is TRBJ2-7, with 11 bases matching TRBD1. CDR3 length: 15 residues. V shed 5 bases and J 5 bases; nucleotides not matched to a gene: 8. Germline V lookup: CDR1 SGHAT, CDR2 FQDESV (reference sequence). CDR3 residues: CASSTSGTGGDEQYF. CDR3 nucleotide sequence: TGTGCCAGCAGCACCTCCGGGACAGGGGGGGACGAGCAGTACTTC.

For the CDR3, the DNA is TGTGCCAGCAGCTTATTAGCGGGAGGGCCCTACGAGCAGTACTTC. Translating it yields CASSLLAGGPYEQYF. The J gene is TRBJ2-7, the V gene TRBV11-2; 11 bases match TRBD2. This CDR3 has 15 amino acids. Germline V gene data show CDR1 as SGHAT and CDR2 as FQNNGV. Trimming took 2 bases from V and 2 from J; bases not matched to a gene: 2. The full variable domain, its missing parts supplied by reference TRBV11-2 and TRBJ2-7, is EAGVAQSPRYKIIEKRQSVAFWCNPISGHATLYWYQQILGQGPKLLIQFQNNGVVDDSQLPKDRFSAERLKGVDSTLKIQPAKLEDSAVYLCASSLLAGGPYEQYFGPGTRLTVT.

This clone was counted once. The gene calls are TRBV7-9 and TRBJ2-3; 10 bases agree with TRBD2. V lost 6 bases to trimming and J lost 4 bases; unmatched junction nucleotides: 4. Looked up from germline, CDR1 is SEHNR and CDR2 is FQNEAQ (reference sequence). The CDR3 covers 14 residues. The CDR3 spells CASRSGGASDTQYF. The CDR3 coding sequence is TGTGCCAGCAGGAGCGGGGGGGCCTCAGATACGCAGTATTTT.

DNA of the CDR3: TGTGCCAGTAGTTTCCAGGGGGGAACAGATACGCAGTATTTT. Protein sequence: CASSFQGGTDTQYF. V and J are TRBV19 and TRBJ2-3; perhaps TRBD1 as D (7 bases). Per germline, CDR1 LNHDA and CDR2 SQIVND (reference sequence). The length of the CDR3 is 14 residues. V lost 5 bases to trimming and J lost 3 bases, with 12 bases between them. Full variable domain (remainder filled in from reference TRBV19 and TRBJ2-3): DGGITQSPKYLFRKEGQNVTLSCEQNLNHDAMYWYRQDPGQGLRLIYYSQIVNDFQKGDIAEGYSVSREKKESFPLTVTSAQKNPTAFYLCASSFQGGTDTQYFGPGTRLTVL.

The chain links TRBV11-2 to TRBJ2-5, with 8 bases that match TRBD1. After removal of 0 bases from V and 5 bases from J, the junction contained 8 bases not matched to a gene. Germline CDR1 and CDR2: SGHAT and FQNNGV. The CDR3 runs 16 residues. CDR3 DNA: TGTGCCAGCAGCTTAGATACCGGACAGGGTAGGGAGACCCAGTACTTC. Its translation is CASSLDTGQGRETQYF. Variable domain in full (rest from reference TRBV11-2 and TRBJ2-5): EAGVAQSPRYKIIEKRQSVAFWCNPISGHATLYWYQQILGQGPKLLIQFQNNGVVDDSQLPKDRFSAERLKGVDSTLKIQPAKLEDSAVYLCASSLDTGQGRETQYFGPGTRLLVL.

This clone was observed a few times. The V gene is TRBV7-2, the J gene TRBJ2-7; TRBD2 is a possible D gene (6 bases). The CDR3 is made up of 15 amino acids. CDR1 is SGHTA and CDR2 is FQGNSA in the germline V gene. V lost 2 bases and J 7 bases, leaving 18 bases between the germline ends. The CDR3, as DNA: TGTGCCAGCAGCTTATTGTCTAGGAGGCGGGGAGAGCAGTACTTC. This codes for CASSLLSRRRGEQYF.

The chain recombines TRBV14 with TRBJ2-4, with unresolved D. Germline V gene lookup returns CDR1 SGHDN and CDR2 FVKESK. The V gene lost 3 bases and the J gene lost 0 bases, with 6 bases spanning the gap. This CDR3 spans 14 amino acids. The DNA of the CDR3 is TGTGCCAGCAGCCACCTAATAGCCAAAAACATTCAGTACTTC. Its protein is CASSHLIAKNIQYF.